This T cell receptor beta chain is drawn from a study of graft-versus-host responses after intestinal transplantation. Profiled with immunoSEQ multiplex PCR; TCRdb holds only in-frame clones, not every one. The data contain around 45,000 clones, around 90% of them seen just once; the ten biggest clones take up about 2.5%. This clone was picked up a small number of times. Its antigen is not identified. This TCR was sampled from a human donor who was the organ donor for an intestinal transplant. Sequencing used unstimulated CD4+ T cells sorted from spleen or lymph node cells, obtained before transplant.

CDR3 in DNA: TGTGCCAGTAGTATAGATTCGACAGGGGGCACTGAAGCTTTCTTT. Protein: CASSIDSTGGTEAFF. This rearrangement joins TRBV19 to TRBJ1-1; 9 positions match TRBD1. Germline V CDR1 and CDR2: LNHDA, SQIVND (reference sequence). V lost 0 bases and J lost 4; bases outside the gene matches: 3. There are 15 residues in the CDR3.